What follows describes a single T cell receptor (beta chain). The sample originates from a study of blood T cell repertoires in COVID-19. Study summary: Collection of acute and convalescent COVID-19 samples took place in the United States, Italy and Spain. PBMCs, B-cell-depleted T cells, or T cells were the source of the cDNA or gDNA that made up the material.

In the original analysis: Counts of nucleated cells, estimated from reference gene primer amplification, were obtained. The table came from immunoSEQ multiplex PCR; TCRdb's copy has only in-frame clones and leaves some out. Clone size and V and J calls were adopted from that table, with D and trimming inferred from the DNA. The data contain under 300,000 clones, more than 85% of them singletons. Trimming removed 4 bases from V and 8 bases from J; junction bases left unmatched: 10. The CDR3 extends over 15 amino acids. Per germline, CDR1 MNHEY and CDR2 SVGAGI. This TCR came from a woman between 70 and 85 years old with active or convalescent COVID-19. The V gene is TRBV6-5, the J gene TRBJ1-4, with TRBD1 identical over 7 bases. The sequenced sample was peripheral blood. CDR3 region: CASSFQTGSREKLFF. The CDR3 region has the DNA TGTGCCAGCAGTTTTCAGACAGGGAGTCGGGAAAAACTGTTTTTT.